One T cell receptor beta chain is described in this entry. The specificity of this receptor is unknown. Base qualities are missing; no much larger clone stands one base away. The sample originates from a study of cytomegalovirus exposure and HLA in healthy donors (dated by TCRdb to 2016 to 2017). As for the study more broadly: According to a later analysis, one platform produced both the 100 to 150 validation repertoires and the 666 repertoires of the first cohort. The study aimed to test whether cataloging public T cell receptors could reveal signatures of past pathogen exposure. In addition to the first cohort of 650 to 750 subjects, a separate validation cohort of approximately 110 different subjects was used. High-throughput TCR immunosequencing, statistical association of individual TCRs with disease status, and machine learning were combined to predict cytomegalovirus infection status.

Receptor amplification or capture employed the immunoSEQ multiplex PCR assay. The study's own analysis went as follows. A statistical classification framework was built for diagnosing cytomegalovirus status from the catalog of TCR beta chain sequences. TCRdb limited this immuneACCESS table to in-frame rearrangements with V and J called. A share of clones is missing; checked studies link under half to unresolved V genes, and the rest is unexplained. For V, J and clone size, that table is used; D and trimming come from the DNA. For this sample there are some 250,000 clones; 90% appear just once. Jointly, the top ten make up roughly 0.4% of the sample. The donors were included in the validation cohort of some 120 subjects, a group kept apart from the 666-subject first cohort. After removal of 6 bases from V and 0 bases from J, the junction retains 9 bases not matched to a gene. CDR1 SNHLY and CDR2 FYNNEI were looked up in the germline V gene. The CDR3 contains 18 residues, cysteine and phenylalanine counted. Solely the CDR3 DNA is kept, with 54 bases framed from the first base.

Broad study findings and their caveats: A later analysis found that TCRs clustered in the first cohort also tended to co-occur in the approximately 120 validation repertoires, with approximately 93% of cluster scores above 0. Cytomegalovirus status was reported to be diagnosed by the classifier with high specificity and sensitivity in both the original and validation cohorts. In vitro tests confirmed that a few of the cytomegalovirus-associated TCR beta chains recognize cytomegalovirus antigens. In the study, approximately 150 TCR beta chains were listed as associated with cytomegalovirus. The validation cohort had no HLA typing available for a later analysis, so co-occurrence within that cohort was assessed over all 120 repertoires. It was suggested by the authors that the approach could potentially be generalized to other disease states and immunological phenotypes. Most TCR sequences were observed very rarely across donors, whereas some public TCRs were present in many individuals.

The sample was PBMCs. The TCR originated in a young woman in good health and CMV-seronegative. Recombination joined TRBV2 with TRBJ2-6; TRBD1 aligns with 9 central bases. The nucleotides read TGTGCCAGCAGAAGAGGACAGGGGTTAGCCTCTGGGGCCAACGTCCTGACTTTC. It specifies CASRRGQGLASGANVLTF. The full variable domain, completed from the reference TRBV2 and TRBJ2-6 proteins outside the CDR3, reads EPEVTQTPSHQVTQMGQEVILRCVPISNHLYFYWYRQILGQKVEFLVSFYNNEISEKSEIFDDQFSVERPDGSNFTLKIRSTKLEDSAMYFCASRRGQGLASGANVLTFGAGSRLTVL.